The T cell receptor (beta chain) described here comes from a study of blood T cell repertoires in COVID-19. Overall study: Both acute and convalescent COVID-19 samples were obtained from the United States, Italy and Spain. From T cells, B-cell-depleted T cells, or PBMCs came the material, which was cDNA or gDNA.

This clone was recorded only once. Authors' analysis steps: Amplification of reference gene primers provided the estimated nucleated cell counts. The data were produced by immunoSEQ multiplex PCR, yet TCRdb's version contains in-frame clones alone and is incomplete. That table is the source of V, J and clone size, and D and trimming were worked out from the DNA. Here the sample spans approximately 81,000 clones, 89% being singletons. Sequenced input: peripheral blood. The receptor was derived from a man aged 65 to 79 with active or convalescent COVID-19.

The CDR3: CASSAKATGNTEAFF. DNA of the CDR3: TGTGCCAGCAGTGCCAAGGCTACAGGAAACACTGAAGCTTTCTTT. The chain uses TRBV6-4 and TRBJ1-1; a possible D gene is TRBD1 (5 bases). Per the germline V gene, CDR1 is MRHNA and CDR2 is SNTAGT. The CDR3 runs 15 residues. The ends were cut back, 4 bases at V and 2 bases at J, with 14 bases in the middle.